This T cell receptor beta chain was identified in a study of T cell repertoires in cytomegalovirus infection. Study details: Indicated by public TCR beta signatures were CMV infection and matching HLA type. Study results and limitations: Ex vivo, HLA-C-restricted CMV-specific TCR beta clonotypes prevailed over the rest of the response. Pooled public TCR beta family frequency picked out CMV carriers with the relevant HLA.

On this clonotype: Antigen: not known.

One entry per CDR3 protein results from TCRdb running MiXCR on the reads. The data contain approximately 110,000 distinct CDR3 sequences, about 9.5% of them singletons. The receptor was derived from a human donor in good health (CMV status not recorded). Some clones in this sample may be carry-over from other donors' samples. The sample comprised PBMCs, sequenced either directly or after in vitro stimulation (not recorded which).

CDR3 coding DNA: TGTGCCAGCAGTTTCCGTAACTATGGCTACACCTTC. Its translation is CASSFRNYGYTF. The rearrangement joins TRBV12-3 or TRBV12-4 to TRBJ1-2, with D unclear. The ends were cut back, 3 bases at V and 1 base at J, with 3 bases in the middle. This CDR3 is built from 12 residues.